This T cell receptor (beta chain) was sequenced during a study of blood T cell repertoires in COVID-19. The wider study: Acute and convalescent COVID-19 samples came from the United States, Italy and Spain.

In the study's own analysis: Estimates of nucleated cell counts were drawn from the amplification of reference gene primers. The repertoire was sequenced with immunoSEQ multiplex PCR; TCRdb's copy has only in-frame clones and lacks some. D and trimming were read from the DNA, whereas the V and J calls and clone size are those reported in that table. The table lists 200,000 to 300,000 clones, roughly 82% of them singletons. Germline V lookup: CDR1 LGHNA, CDR2 YSLEER. There are 15 residues in the CDR3. V lost 0 bases and J 4 bases, leaving 9 bases between the germline ends. Only one count was recorded for this clone.

The genes are TRBV4-3 and TRBJ2-2; D is unresolved. The sequencing sample was made of peripheral blood. This receptor was obtained from a man aged 40-49 years who had recovered from COVID-19. The CDR3 region is CASSQDPRITGELFF. The CDR3 bases are TGCGCCAGCAGCCAAGATCCTAGAATCACCGGGGAGCTGTTTTTT.